Detailed here is one T cell receptor (beta chain). The antigen remains undetermined. This sample was included in a study of T cell repertoires in cytomegalovirus infection. Study results and caveats: Totalled public TCR beta family frequency picked out people who carried CMV plus the relevant HLA. In two of eight donors, the top clonotype was HLA-C-restricted CMV-specific.

Germline values: CDR1 LGHDT, CDR2 YNNKEL (reference sequence). V lost 1 base and J lost 8; bases outside the gene matches: 3. This CDR3 has 13 amino acids. TCRdb used MiXCR to reprocess the reads, holding one entry per CDR3 protein. The sample lists roughly 350,000 distinct CDR3 sequences; about 32% were seen once. This specimen consisted of cultured PBMCs, obtained from culture after CMV antigen stimulation. The chain has TRBV3-1 and TRBJ1-2, with 8 positions matching TRBD1. This receptor was obtained from a human donor in good health (CMV status not recorded). Some clones in this sample may be carry-over from other donors' samples. In DNA form, the CDR3 reads TGTGCCAGCAGCCAAGGCGGGACAGGCGGCTACACCTTC. Amino acids: CASSQGGTGGYTF.